This T cell receptor beta chain was documented in a study of cytomegalovirus exposure and HLA in healthy donors. Findings and caveats of the study: Highly shared sequence variants in one cluster were likely a sequencing artifact.

Looked up from germline, CDR1 is ENHRY and CDR2 is SYGVKD. The CDR3 covers 15 residues. The ends were cut back, 6 bases at V and 5 bases at J, with 19 bases in the middle. A few counts support this clone. Its antigen is currently unknown. The PCR was carried out with 60 Vbeta primers and 13 Jbeta primers. Clones were read by immunoSEQ multiplex PCR, and TCRdb kept only the in-frame ones, dropping some. The table records more than 95,000 clones, roughly a tenth of them present only once. The sequence derives from a man in his forties or fifties in good health and CMV-seropositive. This chain connects TRBV10-3 to TRBJ1-2; tentatively, D is TRBD1 (5 bases). Sequencing was done on a sample of PBMCs. In DNA, the CDR3 is TGTGCCATCAGCCGATTGGACGGGGGGATTTATGGCTACACCTTC. This translates into CAISRLDGGIYGYTF.